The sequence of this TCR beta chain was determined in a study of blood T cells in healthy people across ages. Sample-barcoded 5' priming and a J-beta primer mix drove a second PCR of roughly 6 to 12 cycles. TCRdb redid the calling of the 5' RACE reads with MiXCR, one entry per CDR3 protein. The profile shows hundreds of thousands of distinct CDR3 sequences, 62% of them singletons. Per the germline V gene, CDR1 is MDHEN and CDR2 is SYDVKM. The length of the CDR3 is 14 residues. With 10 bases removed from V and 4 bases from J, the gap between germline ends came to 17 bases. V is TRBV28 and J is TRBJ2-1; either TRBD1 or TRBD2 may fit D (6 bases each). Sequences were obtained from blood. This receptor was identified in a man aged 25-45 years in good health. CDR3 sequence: CATRMGGSYNEQFF. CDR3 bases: TGTGCCACCAGAATGGGGGGCTCATACAATGAGCAGTTCTTC. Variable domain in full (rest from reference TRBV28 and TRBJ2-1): DVKVTQSSRYLVKRTGEKVFLECVQDMDHENMFWYRQDPGLGLRLIYFSYDVKMKEKGDIPEGYSVSREKKERFSLILESASTNQTSMYLCATRMGGSYNEQFFGPGTRLTVL.